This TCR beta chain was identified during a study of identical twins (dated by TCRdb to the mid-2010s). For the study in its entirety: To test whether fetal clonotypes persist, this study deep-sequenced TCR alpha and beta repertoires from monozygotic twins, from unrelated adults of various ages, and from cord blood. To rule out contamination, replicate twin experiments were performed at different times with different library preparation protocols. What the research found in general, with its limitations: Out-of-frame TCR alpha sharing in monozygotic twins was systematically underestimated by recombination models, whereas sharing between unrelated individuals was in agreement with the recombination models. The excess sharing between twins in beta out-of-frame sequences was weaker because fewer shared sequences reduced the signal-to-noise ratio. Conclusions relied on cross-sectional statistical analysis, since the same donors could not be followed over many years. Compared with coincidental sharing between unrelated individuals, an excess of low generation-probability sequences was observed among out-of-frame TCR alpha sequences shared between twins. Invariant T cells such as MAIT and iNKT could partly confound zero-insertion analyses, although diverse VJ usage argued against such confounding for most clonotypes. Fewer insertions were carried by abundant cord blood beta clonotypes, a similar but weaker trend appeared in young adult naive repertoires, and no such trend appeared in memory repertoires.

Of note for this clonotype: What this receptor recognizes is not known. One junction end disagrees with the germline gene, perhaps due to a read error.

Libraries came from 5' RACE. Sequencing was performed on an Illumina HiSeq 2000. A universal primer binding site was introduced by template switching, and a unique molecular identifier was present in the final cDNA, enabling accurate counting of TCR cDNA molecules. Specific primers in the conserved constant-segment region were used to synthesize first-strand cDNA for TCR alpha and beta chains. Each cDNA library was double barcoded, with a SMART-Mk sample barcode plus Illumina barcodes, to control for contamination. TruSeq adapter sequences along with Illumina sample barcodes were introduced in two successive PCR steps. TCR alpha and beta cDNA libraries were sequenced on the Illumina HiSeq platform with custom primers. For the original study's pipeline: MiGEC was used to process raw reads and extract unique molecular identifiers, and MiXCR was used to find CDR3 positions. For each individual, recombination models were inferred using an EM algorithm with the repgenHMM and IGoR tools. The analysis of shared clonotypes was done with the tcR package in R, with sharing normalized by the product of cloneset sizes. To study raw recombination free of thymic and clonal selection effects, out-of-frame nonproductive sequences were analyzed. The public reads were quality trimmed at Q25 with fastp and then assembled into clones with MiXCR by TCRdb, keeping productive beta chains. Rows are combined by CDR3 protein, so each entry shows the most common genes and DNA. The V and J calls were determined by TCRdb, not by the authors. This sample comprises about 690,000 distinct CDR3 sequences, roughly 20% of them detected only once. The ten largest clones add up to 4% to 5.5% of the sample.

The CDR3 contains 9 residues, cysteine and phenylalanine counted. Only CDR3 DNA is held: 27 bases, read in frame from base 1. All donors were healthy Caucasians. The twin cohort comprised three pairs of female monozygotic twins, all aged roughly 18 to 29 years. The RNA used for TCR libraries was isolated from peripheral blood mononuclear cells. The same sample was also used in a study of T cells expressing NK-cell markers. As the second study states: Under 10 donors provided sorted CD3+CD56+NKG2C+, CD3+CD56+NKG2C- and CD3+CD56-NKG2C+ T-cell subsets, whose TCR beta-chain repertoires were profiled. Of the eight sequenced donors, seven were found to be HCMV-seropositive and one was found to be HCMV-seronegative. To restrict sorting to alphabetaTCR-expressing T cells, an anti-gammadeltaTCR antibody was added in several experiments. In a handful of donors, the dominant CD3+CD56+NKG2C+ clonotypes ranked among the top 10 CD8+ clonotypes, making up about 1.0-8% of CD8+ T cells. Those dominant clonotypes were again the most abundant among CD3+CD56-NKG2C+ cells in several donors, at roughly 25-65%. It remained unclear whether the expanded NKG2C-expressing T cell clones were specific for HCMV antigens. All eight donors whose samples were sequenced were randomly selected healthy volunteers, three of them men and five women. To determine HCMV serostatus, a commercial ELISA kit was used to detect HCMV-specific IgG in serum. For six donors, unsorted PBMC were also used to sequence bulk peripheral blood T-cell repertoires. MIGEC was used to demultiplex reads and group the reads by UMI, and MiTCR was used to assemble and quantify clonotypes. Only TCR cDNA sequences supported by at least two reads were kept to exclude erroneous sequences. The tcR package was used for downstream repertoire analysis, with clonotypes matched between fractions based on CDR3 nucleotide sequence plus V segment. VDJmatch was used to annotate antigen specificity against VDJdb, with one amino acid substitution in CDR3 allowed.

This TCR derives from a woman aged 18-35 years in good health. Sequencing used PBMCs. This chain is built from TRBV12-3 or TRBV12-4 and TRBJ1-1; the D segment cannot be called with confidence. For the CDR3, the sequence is CASSPPKRF. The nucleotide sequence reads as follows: TGTGCCAGCAGTCCCCCCAAACGATTT.